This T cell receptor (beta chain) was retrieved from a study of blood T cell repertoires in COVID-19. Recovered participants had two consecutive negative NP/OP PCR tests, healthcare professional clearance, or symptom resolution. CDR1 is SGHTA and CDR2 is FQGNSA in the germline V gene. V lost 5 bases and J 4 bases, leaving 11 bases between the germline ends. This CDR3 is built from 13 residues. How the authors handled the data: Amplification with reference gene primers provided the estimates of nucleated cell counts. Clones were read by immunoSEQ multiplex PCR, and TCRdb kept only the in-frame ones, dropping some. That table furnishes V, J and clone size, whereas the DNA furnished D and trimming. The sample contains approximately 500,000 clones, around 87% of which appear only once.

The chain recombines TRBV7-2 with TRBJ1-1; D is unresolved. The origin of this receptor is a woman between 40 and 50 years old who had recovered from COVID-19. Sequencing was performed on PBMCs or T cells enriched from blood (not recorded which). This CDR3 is CASSRVEGTEAFF. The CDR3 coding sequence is TGTGCCAGCAGCCGCGTGGAGGGCACTGAAGCTTTCTTT.